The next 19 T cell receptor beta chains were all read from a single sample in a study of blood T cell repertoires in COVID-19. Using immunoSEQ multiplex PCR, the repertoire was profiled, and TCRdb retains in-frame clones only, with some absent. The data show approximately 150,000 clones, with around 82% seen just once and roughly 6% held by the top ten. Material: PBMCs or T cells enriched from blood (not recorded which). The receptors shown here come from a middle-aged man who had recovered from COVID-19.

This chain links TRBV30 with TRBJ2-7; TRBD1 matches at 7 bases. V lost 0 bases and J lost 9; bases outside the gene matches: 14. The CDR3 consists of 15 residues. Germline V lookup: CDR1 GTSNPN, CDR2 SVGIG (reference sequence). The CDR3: CAWSVARARSGGQYF. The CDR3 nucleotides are TGTGCCTGGAGTGTGGCTAGGGCCCGGTCAGGGGGGCAGTACTTC.

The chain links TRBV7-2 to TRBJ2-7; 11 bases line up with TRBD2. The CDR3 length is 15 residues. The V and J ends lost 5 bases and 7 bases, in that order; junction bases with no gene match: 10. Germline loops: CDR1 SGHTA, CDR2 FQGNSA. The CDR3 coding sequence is TGTGCCAGCAGCCAGCCGGGACTAGCGGACGAAGAGCAGTACTTC. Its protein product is CASSQPGLADEEQYF.

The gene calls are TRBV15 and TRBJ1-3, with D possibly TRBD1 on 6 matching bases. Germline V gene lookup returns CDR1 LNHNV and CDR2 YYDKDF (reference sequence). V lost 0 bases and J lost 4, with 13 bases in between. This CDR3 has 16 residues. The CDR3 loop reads CATSRDWARGGNTIYF. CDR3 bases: TGTGCCACCAGCAGAGATTGGGCCAGGGGCGGAAACACCATATATTTT.

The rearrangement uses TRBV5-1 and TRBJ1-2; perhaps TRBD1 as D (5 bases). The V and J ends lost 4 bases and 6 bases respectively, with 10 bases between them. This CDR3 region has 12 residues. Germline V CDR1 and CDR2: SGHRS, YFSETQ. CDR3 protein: CASSLSGNGYTF. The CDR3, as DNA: TGCGCCAGCAGCCTTTCAGGGAATGGCTACACCTTC.

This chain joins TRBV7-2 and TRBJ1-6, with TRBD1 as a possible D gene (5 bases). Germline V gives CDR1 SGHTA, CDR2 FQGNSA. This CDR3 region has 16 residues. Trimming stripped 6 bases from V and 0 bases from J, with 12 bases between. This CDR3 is CASRGRMSSYNSPLHF. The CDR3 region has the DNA TGTGCCAGCAGGGGGCGCATGAGCTCCTATAATTCACCCCTCCACTTT.

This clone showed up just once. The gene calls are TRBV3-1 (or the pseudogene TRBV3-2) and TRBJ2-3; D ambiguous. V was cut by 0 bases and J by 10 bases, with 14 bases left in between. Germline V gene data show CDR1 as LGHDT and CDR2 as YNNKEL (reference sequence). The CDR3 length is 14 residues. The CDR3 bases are TGTGCCAGCAGCCAAGAAAACTCCGCTCTGGCGCAGTATTTT. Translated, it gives CASSQENSALAQYF.

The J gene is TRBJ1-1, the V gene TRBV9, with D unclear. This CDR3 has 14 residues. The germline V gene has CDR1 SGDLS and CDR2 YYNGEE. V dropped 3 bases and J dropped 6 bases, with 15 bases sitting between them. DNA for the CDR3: TGTGCCAGCAGCGGACGAGGAGTCAACCCTGAAGCTTTCTTT. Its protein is CASSGRGVNPEAFF.

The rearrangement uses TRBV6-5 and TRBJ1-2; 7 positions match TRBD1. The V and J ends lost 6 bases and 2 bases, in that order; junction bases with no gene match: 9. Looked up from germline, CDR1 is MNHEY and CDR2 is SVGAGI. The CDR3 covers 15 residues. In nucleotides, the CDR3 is TGTGCCAGCAGAGGGACAGATATCTTGAACTATGGCTACACCTTC. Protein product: CASRGTDILNYGYTF.

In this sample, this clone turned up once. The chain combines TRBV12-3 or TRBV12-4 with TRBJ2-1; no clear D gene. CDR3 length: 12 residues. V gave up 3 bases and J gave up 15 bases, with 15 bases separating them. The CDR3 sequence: CASSFRSSSRFF. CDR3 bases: TGTGCCAGCAGTTTTCGATCTAGTAGTCGGTTCTTC.

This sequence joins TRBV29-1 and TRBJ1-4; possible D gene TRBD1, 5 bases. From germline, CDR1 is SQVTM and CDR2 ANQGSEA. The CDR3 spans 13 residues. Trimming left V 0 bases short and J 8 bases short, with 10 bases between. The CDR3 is CSVEEFQGEKLFF. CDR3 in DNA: TGCAGCGTTGAAGAGTTTCAGGGAGAAAAACTGTTTTTT.

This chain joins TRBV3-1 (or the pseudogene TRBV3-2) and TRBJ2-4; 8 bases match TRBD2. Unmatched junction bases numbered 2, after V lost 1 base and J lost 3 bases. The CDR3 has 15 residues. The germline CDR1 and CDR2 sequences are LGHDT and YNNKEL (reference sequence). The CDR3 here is CASSQAGGDKNIQYF. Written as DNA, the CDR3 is TGTGCCAGCAGCCAAGCGGGAGGGGACAAAAACATTCAGTACTTC.

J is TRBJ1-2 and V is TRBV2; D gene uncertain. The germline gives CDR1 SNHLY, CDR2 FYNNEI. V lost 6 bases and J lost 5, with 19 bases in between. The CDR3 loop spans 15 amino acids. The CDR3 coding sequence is TGTGCCAGCAGCCCCGGCCAGGTGCATATATATGGCTACACCTTC. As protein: CASSPGQVHIYGYTF. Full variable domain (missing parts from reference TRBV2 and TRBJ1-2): EPEVTQTPSHQVTQMGQEVILRCVPISNHLYFYWYRQILGQKVEFLVSFYNNEISEKSEIFDDQFSVERPDGSNFTLKIRSTKLEDSAMYFCASSPGQVHIYGYTFGSGTRLTVV.

The CDR3 spells CASSQGTSGGAYNEQFF. The CDR3 DNA sequence: TGTGCCAGCAGCCAAGGGACTAGCGGGGGGGCCTACAATGAGCAGTTCTTC. This sequence joins TRBV3-1 (or the pseudogene TRBV3-2) and TRBJ2-1; 15 bases agree with TRBD2. Germline CDR1 is LGHDT and CDR2 is YNNKEL (reference sequence). The V segment lost 1 base and the J segment 2 bases; nucleotides outside the gene matches: 0. The CDR3 covers 17 residues.

The CDR3 sequence: CASSQAPTGAGNTEAFF. In DNA form, the CDR3 reads TGTGCCAGCAGCCAGGCCCCGACAGGGGCGGGAAACACTGAAGCTTTCTTT. The V and J genes are TRBV4-2 and TRBJ1-1; 8 nucleotides align to TRBD1. Germline V CDR1 and CDR2: LGHNA, YNFKEQ. There are 17 residues in the CDR3. V was pared by 3 bases and J by 2 bases, with 11 bases of the junction left unmatched.

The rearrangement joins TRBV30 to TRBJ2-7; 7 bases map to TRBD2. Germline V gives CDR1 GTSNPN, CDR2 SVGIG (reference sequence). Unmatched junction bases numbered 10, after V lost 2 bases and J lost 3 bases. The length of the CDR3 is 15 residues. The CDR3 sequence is CAWSIPGTISYEQYF. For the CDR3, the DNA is TGTGCCTGGAGTATCCCCGGGACTATAAGCTACGAGCAGTACTTC.

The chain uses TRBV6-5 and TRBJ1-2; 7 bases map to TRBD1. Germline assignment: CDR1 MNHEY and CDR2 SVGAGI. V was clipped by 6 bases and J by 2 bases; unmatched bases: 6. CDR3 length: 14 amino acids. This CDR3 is CASRRQGVNYGYTF. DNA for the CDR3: TGTGCCAGCAGGCGACAGGGCGTAAACTATGGCTACACCTTC.

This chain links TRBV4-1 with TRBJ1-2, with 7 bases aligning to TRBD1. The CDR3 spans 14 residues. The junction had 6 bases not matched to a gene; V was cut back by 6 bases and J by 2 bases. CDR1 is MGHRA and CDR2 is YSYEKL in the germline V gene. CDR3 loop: CASRPTDRNYGYTF. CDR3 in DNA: TGCGCCAGCAGACCCACGGACAGGAACTATGGCTACACCTTC.

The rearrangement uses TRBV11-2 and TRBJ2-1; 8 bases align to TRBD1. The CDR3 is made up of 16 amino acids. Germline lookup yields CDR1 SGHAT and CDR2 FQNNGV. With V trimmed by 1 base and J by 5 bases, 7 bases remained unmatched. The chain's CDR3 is CASSLGQGPLHNEQFF. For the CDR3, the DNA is TGTGCCAGCAGCTTAGGACAGGGGCCCCTACACAATGAGCAGTTCTTC.

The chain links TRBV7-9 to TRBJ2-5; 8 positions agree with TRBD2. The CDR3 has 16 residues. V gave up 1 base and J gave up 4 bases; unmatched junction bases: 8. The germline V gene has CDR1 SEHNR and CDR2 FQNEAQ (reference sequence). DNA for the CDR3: TGTGCCAGCAGCTTAGGGGCGGGGGGCCCCGGAGAGACCCAGTACTTC. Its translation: CASSLGAGGPGETQYF.